These 22 T cell receptor beta chains came from one sample sequenced in a study of blood T cells in healthy people across ages. Using a J-beta primer mix together with a sample-barcoded 5' primer, a second PCR was run for about 7 to 12 cycles. TCRdb passed the 5' RACE reads through MiXCR, listing each CDR3 protein once. Counted here are about 720,000 distinct CDR3 sequences, 22% occurring once; the ten biggest clones make up around a fifth. The specimen was blood. The receptors come from a man between 65 and 85 years old in good health.

This clonotype was seen only a few times. This chain uses TRBV20-1 with TRBJ2-4, with TRBD1 identical over 11 bases. CDR3 size: 14 residues. Germline V lookup: CDR1 DFQATT, CDR2 SNEGSKA (reference sequence). Unmatched junction bases numbered 6, after V lost 3 bases and J lost 8 bases. DNA of the CDR3: TGCAGTGCTAGGTTGGGACAGGGGGGCTACATTCAGTACTTC. Translating it yields CSARLGQGGYIQYF.

This chain connects TRBV20-1 to TRBJ2-3; 8 bases are shared with TRBD2. From germline, CDR1 is DFQATT and CDR2 SNEGSKA (reference sequence). There are 15 residues in the CDR3. V shed 3 bases and J 1 base; nucleotides not matched to a gene: 6. The CDR3 spells CSASRLAGRTDTQYF. CDR3 DNA: TGCAGTGCTAGTAGGTTAGCGGGGCGCACAGATACGCAGTATTTT.

The chain joins TRBV6-5 to TRBJ2-5, with TRBD2 matching over 13 bases. The J call may be wrong; the DNA end is better matched by TRBJ2-1. Looked up from germline, CDR1 is MNHEY and CDR2 is SVGAGI. This CDR3 is 17 amino acids long. CDR3 DNA sequence: TGTGCCAGCAGTTACACCCGGACTAGCGGGGGAGGCAATGAGCAGTTCTTC. This sequence encodes CASSYTRTSGGGNEQFF.

This clonotype was seen only a few times. The genes are TRBV20-1 and TRBJ1-1; 7 bases are a match to TRBD1. CDR1 and CDR2 from the germline V gene are DFQATT and SNEGSKA (reference sequence). The junction had 13 bases not matched to a gene; V was cut back by 4 bases and J by 5 bases. The CDR3 loop spans 15 amino acids. The CDR3 is CSATPPVQGRTEAFF. The CDR3 DNA sequence: TGCAGTGCTACCCCTCCTGTACAGGGGAGGACTGAAGCTTTCTTT.

The V gene is TRBV28, the J gene TRBJ1-6, with a weak D call TRBD1 (5 bases). The V and J ends lost 7 bases and 6 bases respectively, with 13 bases between them. Germline CDR1 reads MDHEN; CDR2 reads SYDVKM. The CDR3 extends over 14 amino acids. CDR3: CASNTGVGNSPLHF. The CDR3 nucleotides read TGTGCCAGCAATACGGGGGTAGGTAATTCACCCCTCCACTTT.

V gene TRBV5-1 combines with J gene TRBJ1-2; D call uncertain. CDR3 size: 12 residues. CDR1 SGHRS and CDR2 YFSETQ come from the germline V gene. Trimming pared 4 bases from V and 8 bases from J, leaving 12 bases between. CDR3: CASSEIEGGYTF. CDR3 DNA: TGCGCCAGCAGCGAGATAGAAGGCGGCTACACCTTC.

Only one count was recorded for this clonotype. The chain links TRBV9 to TRBJ2-7; TRBD1 matches at 7 bases. Per germline, CDR1 SGDLS and CDR2 YYNGEE. Losses at the gene ends were 0 bases for V and 2 bases for J; bases not matched to a gene: 5. The CDR3 loop spans 15 amino acids. CDR3 loop: CASSVAGTAPYEQYF. In DNA, the CDR3 is TGTGCCAGCAGCGTAGCCGGGACAGCTCCCTACGAGCAGTACTTC.

This clonotype was observed a handful of times. This chain connects TRBV6-5 to TRBJ2-3, with TRBD1 matching over 9 bases. V lost 6 bases to trimming and J lost 4 bases; unmatched junction nucleotides: 8. The CDR3 consists of 15 residues. Germline V lookup: CDR1 MNHEY, CDR2 SVGAGI. The CDR3 DNA sequence: TGTGCCAGCAGACAAACACAGGGGGCCGCAGATACGCAGTATTTT. This encodes CASRQTQGAADTQYF.

This clonotype was counted a few times. The chain links TRBV11-2 to TRBJ2-1; a weak D match, TRBD1 (6 bases). Trimming cost V 7 bases and J 3 bases, with 10 bases left between them. The CDR3 loop spans 13 amino acids. In germline, CDR1 is SGHAT, CDR2 FQNNGV. The CDR3 here is CASKGELYNEQFF. CDR3 bases: TGTGCCAGCAAGGGGGAGCTCTACAATGAGCAGTTCTTC.

This chain links TRBV12-3 or TRBV12-4 with TRBJ2-5; TRBD2 is a possible D gene (5 bases). The V and J ends lost 1 base and 5 bases respectively, with 11 bases between them. The CDR3 covers 14 residues. CDR3 residues: CASSLGRNPETQYF. CDR3 nucleotides: TGTGCCAGCAGTTTAGGGAGGAACCCGGAGACCCAGTACTTC.

The V and J genes are TRBV18 and TRBJ2-6; 8 bases line up with TRBD1. This CDR3 has 15 residues. In germline, CDR1 is KGHSH, CDR2 LQKENI. J gave up 3 bases and V 6 bases, and 4 bases lay outside the gene matches. The CDR3 protein is CASSRTGFGANVLTF. CDR3 nucleotide sequence: TGTGCCAGCTCCCGGACAGGGTTTGGGGCCAACGTCCTGACTTTC.

V gene TRBV20-1 combines with J gene TRBJ2-1, with TRBD2 matching 8 bases. Germline V CDR1 and CDR2: DFQATT, SNEGSKA (reference sequence). V lost 0 bases and J lost 0; bases outside the gene matches: 4. This CDR3 has 16 residues. The CDR3 DNA is TGCAGTGCTAGAGATACTAGCGGCGGCTCCTACAATGAGCAGTTCTTC. As protein: CSARDTSGGSYNEQFF.

The chain has TRBV5-5 and TRBJ2-3; D uncertain. Germline V lookup: CDR1 SGHKS, CDR2 YYEKEE (reference sequence). CDR3 length: 13 residues. Trimming pared 4 bases from V and 5 bases from J, leaving 11 bases between. The CDR3 loop reads CASSPQTGDTQYF. In DNA form, the CDR3 reads TGTGCCAGCAGCCCTCAAACCGGAGATACGCAGTATTTT.

Written as DNA, the CDR3 is TGTGCCAGCAGCTCCCAAGGTTTCAGCGGGATAGACACAGATACGCAGTATTTT. This codes for CASSSQGFSGIDTDTQYF. V usage is TRBV7-3 and J usage is TRBJ2-3; 7 bases agree with TRBD2. The CDR3 has 18 residues. With 4 bases clipped from V and 2 bases from J, the junction kept 15 bases outside the gene matches. The germline CDR1 and CDR2 sequences are SGHTA and FQGTGA.

This clonotype was counted between two and nine times. V usage is TRBV20-1 and J usage is TRBJ2-7; 8 nucleotides line up with TRBD2. The DNA end is a closer match to TRBJ2-1, so the J assignment may be wrong. This CDR3 is built from 12 residues. Germline V gene sequence: CDR1 DFQATT, CDR2 SNEGSKA (reference sequence). CDR3 sequence (DNA): TGCAGTGGACTAGCGAATTACAATGAGCAGTTCTTC. It translates to CSGLANYNEQFF.

This clonotype was recorded once. The chain is built from TRBV25-1 and TRBJ2-3, with D uncertain. Trimming cost V 2 bases and J 6 bases, with 12 bases left between them. Germline CDR1 reads MGHDK; CDR2 reads SYGVNS. This CDR3 contains 14 residues. As DNA, the CDR3 is TGTGCCAGCAGTGAAAGGCTACCACGGGATACGCAGTATTTT. It yields the protein CASSERLPRDTQYF.

This clonotype was counted many times. The chain is built from TRBV15 and TRBJ2-7; 7 bases fit TRBD1. In germline, CDR1 is LNHNV, CDR2 YYDKDF (reference sequence). Trimming cost V 0 bases and J 5 bases; bases outside gene matches: 10. CDR3 length: 16 residues. CDR3 sequence (DNA): TGTGCCACCAGCAGAGATCTTTTGACAGGGTCCAACGAGCAGTACTTC. Its protein product is CATSRDLLTGSNEQYF.

The genes are TRBV4-3 and TRBJ2-3; TRBD2 matches 10 bases. Germline V gene lookup returns CDR1 LGHNA and CDR2 YSLEER. This CDR3 comprises 17 residues. Trimming took 4 bases from V and 0 from J; bases not matched to a gene: 7. CDR3 loop: CASSLEATSGSTDTQYF. Written as DNA, the CDR3 is TGCGCCAGCAGCCTAGAAGCGACTAGCGGGAGCACAGATACGCAGTATTTT.

The chain combines TRBV7-9 with TRBJ1-2; tentatively, D is TRBD1 (6 bases). With 5 bases removed from V and 5 bases from J, the gap between germline ends came to 15 bases. Germline CDR1 SEHNR, CDR2 FQNEAQ (reference sequence). This CDR3 spans 14 amino acids. The CDR3 is CASSRPGTSYGYTF. Here the CDR3 DNA reads TGTGCCAGCAGCCGACCCGGGACATCTTATGGCTACACCTTC.

The V and J genes are TRBV28 and TRBJ2-7; TRBD1 aligns across 7 bases. The length of the CDR3 is 13 residues. Germline CDR1 reads MDHEN; CDR2 reads SYDVKM. J gave up 10 bases and V 2 bases, and 8 bases lay outside the gene matches. The CDR3 bases are TGTGCCAGCAGTTTAGACAGGGTGGCGGTCCAGTACTTC. Translation gives CASSLDRVAVQYF.

Only a few counts were recorded for this clonotype. This chain uses TRBV28 with TRBJ1-1, with D perhaps matching TRBD1 (5 bases). This CDR3 has 14 residues. Germline loops: CDR1 MDHEN, CDR2 SYDVKM. V was clipped by 7 bases and J by 3 bases, with 15 bases between them. CDR3 sequence (DNA): TGTGCCAGCACTTTTAGGGGACGATACACTGAAGCTTTCTTT. This codes for CASTFRGRYTEAFF.

This chain uses TRBV20-1 with TRBJ1-4; TRBD1 agrees at 7 bases. CDR1 is DFQATT and CDR2 is SNEGSKA in the germline V gene (reference sequence). The J segment lost 4 bases and the V segment lost 5 bases, leaving 10 bases of the junction unmatched. This CDR3 region has 15 residues. The CDR3 here is CSAPSAGDSNEKLFF. The CDR3 bases are TGCAGTGCTCCCTCTGCGGGGGACAGTAATGAAAAACTGTTTTTT.